Each of the 25 T cell receptor beta chains below was sequenced from the same sample in a study of T cell responses to AZD1222 COVID-19 vaccine. This table comes from immunoSEQ multiplex PCR, and its TCRdb copy is limited to in-frame clones, with some not included. Of around 160,000 clones in the sample, 93% were seen once. The material sequenced was peripheral blood, taken on day 0 of AZD1222 vaccination. The receptor source for this set is an adult in good health.

The rearrangement uses TRBV13 and TRBJ2-7; D possibly uses TRBD1 or TRBD2 (5 bases each). CDR3 length: 13 amino acids. Germline CDR1 reads PRHDT; CDR2 reads FYEKMQ (reference sequence). V gave up 1 base and J gave up 6 bases, with 10 bases separating them. The CDR3 DNA is TGTGCCAGCAGCTTAGTAGCGACAGTCGAGCAGTACTTC. Translation: CASSLVATVEQYF.

The chain recombines TRBV7-9 with TRBJ1-6; a weak D match, TRBD1 (6 bases). This CDR3 is built from 15 residues. Trimming stripped 5 bases from V and 6 bases from J, with 14 bases between. Looked up from germline, CDR1 is SEHNR and CDR2 is FQNEAQ (reference sequence). The CDR3 loop reads CASSGPTGINSPLHF. The CDR3 DNA follows: TGTGCCAGCAGCGGCCCGACAGGAATTAATTCACCCCTCCACTTT.

V usage is TRBV5-4 and J usage is TRBJ2-1; 7 bases fit TRBD2. After removal of 0 bases from V and 4 bases from J, the junction contained 4 bases not matched to a gene. CDR1 SGHNT and CDR2 YYREEE come from the germline V gene (reference sequence). The CDR3 runs to 15 residues. The CDR3, as DNA: TGTGCCAGCAGCTTGGGACTAGCCGATTACAATGAGCAGTTCTTC. It translates to CASSLGLADYNEQFF. Based on the CDR3 plus reference TRBV5-4 and TRBJ2-1, the full variable domain is ETGVTQSPTHLIKTRGQQVTLRCSSQSGHNTVSWYQQALGQGPQFIFQYYREEENGRGNFPPRFSGLQFPNYSSELNVNALELDDSALYLCASSLGLADYNEQFFGPGTRLTVL.

V usage is TRBV5-1 and J usage is TRBJ1-2; 8 bases agree with TRBD1. CDR1 is SGHRS, CDR2 YFSETQ, per germline. The CDR3 sequence is 15 residues long. V shed 2 bases and J 2 bases; nucleotides not matched to a gene: 5. The CDR3: CASSFGTGINYGYTF. CDR3 coding DNA: TGCGCCAGCAGCTTCGGGACAGGCATAAACTATGGCTACACCTTC.

This sequence joins TRBV6-5 and TRBJ2-3; a possible D gene is TRBD2 (7 bases). Germline V CDR1 and CDR2: MNHEY, SVGAGI. The CDR3 length is 14 residues. With 6 bases removed from V and 5 bases from J, the gap between germline ends came to 15 bases. This chain's CDR3 is CASRGGRKVDTQYF. The CDR3 DNA reads as TGTGCCAGCAGGGGGGGGCGTAAGGTAGATACGCAGTATTTT.

The rearrangement links TRBV21-1 to TRBJ2-5; the DNA was not compared with TRBD1, the D call given in the table. TRBV21-1 has pseudogene status. This CDR3 contains 16 residues. The CDR3 nucleotides read TGTGCCAGCAGCAAAGAACGGGGACAGGGTCAAGAGACCCAGTACTTC. Translating gives CASSKERGQGQETQYF.

V usage is TRBV11-2 and J usage is TRBJ2-2; TRBD1 aligns across 9 bases. The CDR3 has 14 residues. Per germline, CDR1 SGHAT and CDR2 FQNNGV. The V segment lost 5 bases and the J segment 4 bases; nucleotides outside the gene matches: 2. CDR3 DNA sequence: TGTGCCAGCAGCAGGACAGGGGCCACCGGGGAGCTGTTTTTT. Translated, it gives CASSRTGATGELFF.

This clone has just one count. V gene TRBV4-1 combines with J gene TRBJ2-6, with TRBD1 as a possible D gene (6 bases). Germline CDR1 MGHRA, CDR2 YSYEKL. The CDR3 loop spans 17 amino acids. V was pared by 3 bases and J by 0 bases, with 12 bases between. In DNA form, the CDR3 reads TGCGCCAGCAGCCAGAGACAGGTCCCCTCTGGGGCCAACGTCCTGACTTTC. Translation gives CASSQRQVPSGANVLTF.

The chain is built from TRBV11-2 and TRBJ2-6; no clear D gene. Germline V CDR1 and CDR2: SGHAT, FQNNGV. This CDR3 contains 15 residues. The V end lost 3 bases, the J end lost 4 bases, and 10 bases lay between the germline ends. The CDR3 sequence: CASSFRVEGANVLTF. The CDR3 DNA follows: TGTGCCAGCAGCTTCCGAGTGGAAGGGGCCAACGTCCTGACTTTC.

The V call is TRBV4-1, the J call TRBJ2-5; 8 bases line up with TRBD2. J was trimmed by 1 base and V by 1 base; bases with no gene match: 11. Germline V gene lookup returns CDR1 MGHRA and CDR2 YSYEKL. The CDR3 consists of 18 residues. The CDR3 loop is CASSQGRISGASQETQYF. The CDR3 nucleotides are TGCGCCAGCAGCCAAGGGCGCATTAGCGGGGCTTCCCAAGAGACCCAGTACTTC.

The rearrangement joins TRBV27 to TRBJ1-1; 9 bases fit TRBD1. V lost 8 bases to trimming and J lost 0 bases; unmatched junction nucleotides: 10. Germline V gene sequence: CDR1 MNHEY, CDR2 SMNVEV (reference sequence). The CDR3 length is 16 residues. CDR3 nucleotide sequence: TGTGCCAGCCGGGTCGGACAGGGGTTCTTGAACACTGAAGCTTTCTTT. Its protein is CASRVGQGFLNTEAFF.

In this sample, this clone turned up a few times. The chain recombines TRBV5-1 with TRBJ2-7, with 11 bases identical to TRBD2. This CDR3 has 18 amino acids. Germline V lookup: CDR1 SGHRS, CDR2 YFSETQ. V trimming: 0 bases; J trimming: 2 bases; junction bases outside the gene matches: 10. CDR3 protein: CASSLATSGNAVPYEQYF. The CDR3 DNA reads TGCGCCAGCAGCTTGGCGACTAGCGGGAACGCCGTACCCTACGAGCAGTACTTC.

This chain connects TRBV5-1 to TRBJ1-5; D gene ambiguous. V gave up 1 base and J gave up 3 bases, with 8 bases separating them. CDR1 is SGHRS, CDR2 YFSETQ, per germline. The CDR3 has 14 residues. In DNA, the CDR3 is TGCGCCAGCAGCTTGTTTCCAGACAATCAGCCCCAGCATTTT. Its protein is CASSLFPDNQPQHF. Full variable domain (rest looked up from reference TRBV5-1 and TRBJ1-5): KAGVTQTPRYLIKTRGQQVTLSCSPISGHRSVSWYQQTPGQGLQFLFEYFSETQRNKGNFPGRFSGRQFSNSRSEMNVSTLELGDSALYLCASSLFPDNQPQHFGDGTRLSIL.

Notes on this clone: This sample includes further DNA sequences coding for the same CDR3. The chain employs TRBV9 and TRBJ2-3; a weak D match, TRBD2 (6 bases). V was cut by 5 bases and J by 4 bases, with 14 bases left in between. The CDR3 totals 14 residues. Germline V gene data show CDR1 as SGDLS and CDR2 as YYNGEE. The CDR3 reads CASSPSGVADTQYF. CDR3 in DNA: TGTGCCAGCAGTCCTTCGGGGGTGGCAGATACGCAGTATTTT.

The chain combines TRBV28 with TRBJ1-5, with 7 bases identical to TRBD1. The CDR3 has 15 residues. In germline, CDR1 is MDHEN, CDR2 SYDVKM. The ends lost 5 bases at V and 7 bases at J; junction bases unmatched: 11. The CDR3 sequence is CASSPSDRLLQPQHF. The CDR3 DNA follows: TGTGCCAGCAGTCCCTCGGACAGGCTACTACAGCCCCAGCATTTT.

This clone showed up just once. The chain joins TRBV2 to TRBJ2-1; D unclear. Trimming shortened V by 4 bases and J by 10 bases, and 8 bases separated the two germline ends. Germline loops: CDR1 SNHLY, CDR2 FYNNEI. This CDR3 contains 11 residues. The CDR3 DNA follows: TGTGCCAGCAGTGTTTCGAGCGAGCAGTTCTTC. Protein sequence: CASSVSSEQFF.

The rearrangement joins TRBV5-6 to TRBJ2-7, with D possibly TRBD2 on 6 matching bases. CDR1 SGHDT and CDR2 YYEEEE come from the germline V gene. The CDR3 runs 15 residues. V was shortened by 4 bases and J by 3 bases, with 17 bases between the two germline ends. This CDR3 is CASSPSGRSYYEQYF. CDR3 sequence (DNA): TGTGCCAGCAGCCCTTCGGGGAGGTCTTACTACGAGCAGTACTTC. The full variable domain, rest sourced from reference TRBV5-6 and TRBJ2-7, is DAGVTQSPTHLIKTRGQQVTLRCSPKSGHDTVSWYQQALGQGPQFIFQYYEEEERQRGNFPDRFSGHQFPNYSSELNVNALLLGDSALYLCASSPSGRSYYEQYFGPGTRLTVT.

This clone turned up a few times. At the DNA level, this CDR3 is encoded by other sequences in the same sample as well. The V gene is TRBV3-1 (or the pseudogene TRBV3-2), the J gene TRBJ1-3, with 10 positions matching TRBD1. Germline V gene data show CDR1 as LGHDT and CDR2 as YNNKEL (reference sequence). V trimming: 3 bases; J trimming: 7 bases; junction bases outside the gene matches: 0. This CDR3 region has 13 residues. The CDR3, as DNA: TGTGCCAGCAGCCAGGGACAGGGGAACACCATATATTTT. It yields the protein CASSQGQGNTIYF.

This sequence joins TRBV18 and TRBJ1-2; 7 nucleotides line up with TRBD1. CDR3 length equals 14 residues. Per the germline V gene, CDR1 is KGHSH and CDR2 is LQKENI. Here the CDR3 DNA reads TGTGCAGCTCCCGGACAGGTTTTTAACTATGGCTACACCTTC. Translation gives CAAPGQVFNYGYTF.

The chain uses TRBV7-3 and TRBJ2-2; D not certain. Germline V gene data show CDR1 as SGHTA and CDR2 as FQGTGA. V lost 1 base and J lost 5, with 14 bases in between. The CDR3 is 16 residues long. The CDR3 protein is CASSLRPALSTGELFF. The CDR3 region has the DNA TGTGCCAGCAGCTTAAGGCCAGCGCTCTCAACCGGGGAGCTGTTTTTT.

This rearrangement joins TRBV7-3 to TRBJ2-2; the match to TRBD1 covers 8 bases. V trimming: 2 bases; J trimming: 6 bases; junction bases outside the gene matches: 8. Germline V gene lookup returns CDR1 SGHTA and CDR2 FQGTGA. This CDR3 region has 16 residues. CDR3 protein: CASSLGAPGQAGELFF. The CDR3 DNA is TGTGCCAGCAGCTTAGGTGCACCGGGACAGGCCGGGGAGCTGTTTTTT.

In regard to this clone: The same CDR3 arises from other DNA sequences in this sample as well. The V call is TRBV7-7, the J call TRBJ2-7; perhaps TRBD2 as D (5 bases). The CDR3 is 14 amino acids. Germline V lookup: CDR1 SSHAT, CDR2 FNYEAQ (reference sequence). V lost 5 bases to trimming and J lost 3 bases, with 14 bases between them. This CDR3 reads CASSPGRGDYEQYF. The CDR3 region has the DNA TGTGCCAGCAGCCCCGGTCGGGGTGACTACGAGCAGTACTTC.

The chain combines TRBV18 with TRBJ1-2; D unresolved. Germline loops: CDR1 KGHSH, CDR2 LQKENI. The CDR3 loop spans 15 amino acids. Trimming pared 0 bases from V and 8 bases from J, leaving 16 bases between. The CDR3 DNA is TGTGCCAGCTCACCACCGGGCAAACTCAGCTTAGGCTACACCTTC. It yields the protein CASSPPGKLSLGYTF.

The chain combines TRBV5-1 with TRBJ1-1, with D perhaps TRBD1 (5 bases). The CDR3 is made up of 16 amino acids. Between the trimmed V and J ends, which lost 0 bases and 3 bases, there was a span of 15 bases. From germline, CDR1 is SGHRS and CDR2 YFSETQ. The CDR3 DNA sequence: TGCGCCAGCAGCTTGGAGGGACTCCTTATGGACACTGAAGCTTTCTTT. Its translation: CASSLEGLLMDTEAFF.

The rearrangement links TRBV18 to TRBJ1-2, with D hard to call. V was shortened by 3 bases and J by 1 base, with 12 bases between the two germline ends. CDR3 length equals 15 residues. From germline, CDR1 is KGHSH and CDR2 LQKENI. The CDR3 reads CASSPVNTDNYGYTF. The CDR3 DNA reads TGTGCCAGCTCACCGGTCAACACGGATAACTATGGCTACACCTTC.